This TCR beta chain was documented in a study of cytomegalovirus exposure and HLA in healthy donors. Researchers ran the PCR with 60 Vbeta and 13 Jbeta primers. Here immunoSEQ multiplex PCR was the method, and the copy in TCRdb shows in-frame clones only, minus some. The sample includes about 160,000 clones, roughly three quarters of them seen just once. Trimming pared 3 bases from V and 6 bases from J, leaving 10 bases between. Germline CDR1 is GTSNPN and CDR2 is SVGIG (reference sequence). The CDR3 runs to 12 residues. V and J are TRBV30 and TRBJ2-3; TRBD2 is a possible D gene (5 bases). The sequencing sample was made of PBMCs. The TCR was taken from a woman aged 40 to 55 in good health and CMV-seropositive. The DNA for the CDR3 is TGTGCCTGGAGGTGGGGAGAGGATACGCAGTATTTT. This gives the protein CAWRWGEDTQYF.